The entry below describes one T cell receptor (beta chain). The sample is drawn from a study of T cells after yellow fever vaccination. 5'RACE template switching produced TCR cDNA carrying a universal primer site and UMIs. Each CDR3 protein gets one entry after TCRdb re-called the 5' RACE reads with MiXCR. Here the sample spans approximately 610,000 distinct CDR3 sequences, about a sixth being singletons. The TCR sequence derives from a man in his late teens or twenties who received the YFV17D yellow fever vaccine. The sequenced sample was PBMCs, obtained 4 to 6 days after the first yellow fever vaccination.

The CDR3 loop is CASQRSGPISTDTQYF. The CDR3 nucleotides are TGTGCCAGCCAAAGGTCAGGACCCATTAGCACAGATACGCAGTATTTT. The rearrangement joins TRBV27 to TRBJ2-3; D is unresolved. With 8 bases removed from V and 0 bases from J, the gap between germline ends came to 18 bases. The germline gives CDR1 MNHEY, CDR2 SMNVEV (reference sequence). The CDR3 has 16 residues.